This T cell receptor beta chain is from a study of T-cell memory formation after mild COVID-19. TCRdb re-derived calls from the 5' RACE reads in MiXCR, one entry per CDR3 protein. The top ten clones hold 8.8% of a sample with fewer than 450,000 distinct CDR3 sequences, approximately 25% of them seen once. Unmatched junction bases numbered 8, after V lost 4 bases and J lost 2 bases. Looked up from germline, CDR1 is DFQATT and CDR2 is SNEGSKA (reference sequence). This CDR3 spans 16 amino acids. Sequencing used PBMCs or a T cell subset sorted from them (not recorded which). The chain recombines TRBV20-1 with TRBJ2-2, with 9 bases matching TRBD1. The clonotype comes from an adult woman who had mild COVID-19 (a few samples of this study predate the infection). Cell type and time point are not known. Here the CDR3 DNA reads TGCAGTGCTACCCTGACAGGGGGTAATAACACCGGGGAGCTGTTTTTT. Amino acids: CSATLTGGNNTGELFF.